This entry describes one T cell receptor beta chain. What it binds is not known. The sample belongs to a study of sequential checkpoint blockade in melanoma. Study overall: After nivolumab or ipilimumab alone, twenty-two patients had week-13 rebiopsies. Study-wide findings and caveats: Pretreatment TIL clonality tracked with response in the nivolumab-first arm. Mutational load did not correlate with tumor T-cell fraction or clonality.

Treatment denoted: randomized to nivolumab then ipilimumab (arm A) or the reverse (arm B). V shed 7 bases and J shed 2 bases, with 31 bases lying between them. Per germline, CDR1 LNHDA and CDR2 SQIVND (reference sequence). The length of the CDR3 is 20 residues. Some clones are missing from TCRdb's copy, which holds only in-frame ones; the method was immunoSEQ multiplex PCR. The sample holds around 37,000 clones, over 30% seen once. The V and J genes are TRBV19 and TRBJ2-3; perhaps TRBD2 as D (6 bases). The material was tumor tissue (inferred from file names), obtained from a patient given nivolumab and ipilimumab in sequence. The clonotype was recovered from a human donor with melanoma. The CDR3 spells CASKRTVGGDNGLHTDTQYF. The CDR3 nucleotides read TGTGCCAGTAAGCGCACGGTTGGAGGGGATAACGGGCTACACACAGATACGCAGTATTTT.